One and the same sample provided the 20 T cell receptor beta chains below, sequenced in a study of blood T cell repertoires in COVID-19 (dated by TCRdb to the early 2020s). The library was made by the immunoSEQ multiplex PCR assay. Sourced from immuneACCESS, this table was stored by TCRdb with only in-frame sequences that have V and J called. A share of the clones is absent; for the studies checked, an unresolved V gene accounts for under half, and the remainder has no known explanation. The sample table records over 200,000 clones; about nine tenths of these occur just once. 5.9% of the sample lies in the top ten. The sequenced sample consisted of peripheral blood. Receptors were obtained from an older man with acute or convalescent COVID-19.

This clone was found a few times. This chain joins TRBV18 and TRBJ2-1, with a weak D call TRBD1 (6 bases). V lost 5 bases, J lost 4 bases, and 9 bases lay in between. CDR3 length: 13 residues. Germline V gene data show CDR1 as KGHSH and CDR2 as LQKENI. In DNA form, the CDR3 reads TGTGCCAGCTCATCGACAGGTTACAATGAGCAGTTCTTC. Its translation is CASSSTGYNEQFF. Full variable domain (outside the CDR3, taken from reference TRBV18 and TRBJ2-1): NAGVMQNPRHLVRRRGQEARLRCSPMKGHSHVYWYRQLPEEGLKFMVYLQKENIIDESGMPKERFSAEFPKEGPSILRIQQVVRGDSAAYFCASSSTGYNEQFFGPGTRLTVL.

V gene TRBV28 combines with J gene TRBJ2-6; D possibly corresponds to TRBD1 (5 bases). Germline values: CDR1 MDHEN, CDR2 SYDVKM. Between the trimmed V and J ends, which lost 4 bases and 1 base, there was a span of 17 bases. The CDR3 totals 18 residues. The CDR3 loop reads CASSSPWTWSSGANVLTF. The CDR3 DNA reads as TGTGCCAGCAGTTCCCCGTGGACATGGAGTTCTGGGGCCAACGTCCTGACTTTC.

The chain uses TRBV5-4 and TRBJ1-1; D call uncertain. Trimming removed 1 base at V and 6 bases at J, with 10 bases between. The CDR3 has 13 residues. The germline CDR1 and CDR2 sequences are SGHNT and YYREEE (reference sequence). CDR3 region: CASSLTLDSEAFF. CDR3 in DNA: TGTGCCAGCAGCTTGACCCTTGACTCTGAAGCTTTCTTT.

This chain links TRBV2 with TRBJ2-7; 8 bases fit TRBD2. From germline, CDR1 is SNHLY and CDR2 FYNNEI. This CDR3 comprises 12 residues. As DNA, the CDR3 is TGTGCCAGCAGCGCACTAGCGGCCAGAGTTAATGTC. Protein sequence: CASSALAARVNV.

The gene calls are TRBV27 and TRBJ1-1, with 9 bases fitting TRBD1. From germline, CDR1 is MNHEY and CDR2 SMNVEV (reference sequence). This CDR3 contains 13 residues. V trimming: 6 bases; J trimming: 5 bases; junction bases outside the gene matches: 4. The CDR3 region has the DNA TGTGCCAGCAGAGGGACAGGGTATACTGAAGCTTTCTTT. Translating it yields CASRGTGYTEAFF.

V gene TRBV7-2 combines with J gene TRBJ2-5; TRBD2 aligns across 8 bases. The germline V gene has CDR1 SGHTA and CDR2 FQGNSA. The CDR3 totals 16 residues. Unmatched junction bases numbered 12, after V lost 4 bases and J lost 5 bases. Here the CDR3 reads CASSSPAGGRWETQYF. The CDR3 nucleotides are TGTGCCAGCAGCTCCCCCGCAGGCGGGAGGTGGGAGACCCAGTACTTC. Full variable domain (remainder filled in from reference TRBV7-2 and TRBJ2-5): GAGVSQSPSNKVTEKGKDVELRCDPISGHTALYWYRQSLGQGLEFLIYFQGNSAPDKSGLPSDRFSAERTGGSVSTLTIQRTQQEDSAVYLCASSSPAGGRWETQYFGPGTRLLVL.

This chain connects TRBV5-5 to TRBJ2-3; 11 positions match TRBD2. The CDR3 spans 18 residues. Germline trimming cut 4 bases from V and 4 bases from J; bases unmatched to any gene: 14. Germline V CDR1 and CDR2: SGHKS, YYEKEE (reference sequence). CDR3 DNA sequence: TGTGCCAGCAGCCGAAGCCGTGGTATAGCGGGAGGGTCAGATACGCAGTATTTT. Protein: CASSRSRGIAGGSDTQYF.

This chain joins TRBV11-3 and TRBJ1-3; D is possibly TRBD1 (6 bases). Germline V lookup: CDR1 SGHNT, CDR2 YENEEA. The CDR3 extends over 16 amino acids. The ends were cut back, 3 bases at V and 4 bases at J, with 16 bases in the middle. CDR3 protein: CASSFGFSDRGNTIYF. CDR3 nucleotides: TGTGCCAGCAGCTTCGGCTTCTCGGACAGAGGAAACACCATATATTTT.

The chain is built from TRBV5-4 and TRBJ2-7; D not resolved. The CDR3 runs to 14 residues. The ends were cut back, 2 bases at V and 7 bases at J, with 16 bases in the middle. Looked up from germline, CDR1 is SGHNT and CDR2 is YYREEE (reference sequence). CDR3 region: CASSFVGRPQEQYV. As DNA, the CDR3 is TGTGCCAGCAGCTTTGTGGGCAGACCGCAGGAGCAGTACGTC.

This clone was seen a handful of times. This chain uses TRBV5-1 with TRBJ2-7; a weak D match, TRBD2 (6 bases). V lost 1 base and J 2 bases, leaving 7 bases between the germline ends. The CDR3 sequence is 13 residues long. Germline CDR1 SGHRS, CDR2 YFSETQ. This CDR3 is CASSLTSPYEQYF. The CDR3 nucleotides are TGCGCCAGCAGCTTGACTAGCCCCTACGAGCAGTACTTC.

The chain joins TRBV5-4 to TRBJ2-2; tentative D call: TRBD1 (7 bases). Trimming stripped 2 bases from V and 5 bases from J, with 13 bases between. The germline gives CDR1 SGHNT, CDR2 YYREEE (reference sequence). The CDR3 is 15 amino acids. CDR3 loop: CASSFGGGGTGELFF. As DNA, the CDR3 is TGTGCCAGCAGCTTTGGAGGGGGCGGAACCGGGGAGCTGTTTTTT.

The chain couples TRBV7-9 to TRBJ2-5; 8 bases map to TRBD2. CDR3 length equals 15 residues. From germline, CDR1 is SEHNR and CDR2 FQNEAQ (reference sequence). V lost 5 bases, J lost 2 bases, and 7 bases stayed unmatched. The CDR3, as DNA: TGTGCCAGCAGCCCGATAGCGGGGCGACAAGAGACCCAGTACTTC. It encodes CASSPIAGRQETQYF. Full variable domain (remainder filled in from reference TRBV7-9 and TRBJ2-5): DTGVSQNPRHKITKRGQNVTFRCDPISEHNRLYWYRQTLGQGPEFLTYFQNEAQLEKSRLLSDRFSAERPKGSFSTLEIQRTEQGDSAMYLCASSPIAGRQETQYFGPGTRLLVL.

The rearrangement uses TRBV7-2 and TRBJ1-5; D uncertain. CDR3 length: 13 residues. The germline V and J ends were trimmed by 5 bases and 6 bases, with 11 bases remaining between them. Germline V CDR1 and CDR2: SGHTA, FQGNSA. The CDR3 loop is CASSLSDFQPQHF. The CDR3 DNA follows: TGTGCCAGCAGCCTCTCCGACTTTCAGCCCCAGCATTTT.

V and J are TRBV2 and TRBJ1-5; unclear D gene. The germline gives CDR1 SNHLY, CDR2 FYNNEI. CDR3 length equals 15 residues. V was clipped by 3 bases and J by 2 bases, with 11 bases between them. The CDR3, as DNA: TGTGCCAGCAGTGATGGGAGCTGGGGCAATCAGCCCCAGCATTTT. Amino acid sequence: CASSDGSWGNQPQHF.

The J gene is TRBJ2-2, the V gene TRBV19, with 10 nucleotides matching TRBD1. Germline CDR1 and CDR2: LNHDA and SQIVND (reference sequence). V lost 3 bases to trimming and J lost 7 bases; unmatched junction nucleotides: 5. The CDR3 totals 15 residues. This chain's CDR3 is CASSMGQGLGGELFF. The CDR3 DNA follows: TGTGCCAGTAGTATGGGACAGGGGTTGGGCGGGGAGCTGTTTTTT.

The chain couples TRBV4-1 to TRBJ1-1; TRBD1 agrees at 7 bases. This CDR3 is built from 14 residues. J lost 6 bases, V lost 1 base, and 5 bases had no gene match. Germline CDR1 MGHRA, CDR2 YSYEKL. CDR3 DNA: TGCGCCAGCAGCCAAGGACAGGGATGGGCTGAAGCTTTCTTT. This sequence encodes CASSQGQGWAEAFF.

Worth noting for this clone: The identical CDR3 is also encoded by other nucleotide sequences in the sample. The V gene is TRBV2, the J gene TRBJ1-1; 7 nucleotides align to TRBD1. The V gene's germline CDR1 is SNHLY and CDR2 FYNNEI. The CDR3 is 13 amino acids. Trimming at V came to 7 bases and at J to 2 bases, leaving 4 bases not matched to a gene. The CDR3 nucleotides read TGTGCCAGCACTGGACAGGCTAACACTGAAGCTTTCTTT. It is translated as CASTGQANTEAFF.

The chain employs TRBV2 and TRBJ2-5; the D gene is possibly TRBD2 (5 bases). Looked up from germline, CDR1 is SNHLY and CDR2 is FYNNEI. This CDR3 is 12 amino acids long. Trimming stripped 6 bases from V and 9 bases from J, with 14 bases between. CDR3 sequence: CASRLEAGAQYF. The CDR3 coding sequence is TGTGCCAGCAGATTGGAGGCTGGGGCCCAGTACTTC.

The table lists this clone with a count of one. The chain links TRBV27 to TRBJ1-5; D is undetermined. Between the trimmed V and J ends, which lost 4 bases and 0 bases, there was a span of 22 bases. The CDR3 consists of 19 residues. Germline V gene data show CDR1 as MNHEY and CDR2 as SMNVEV (reference sequence). Here the CDR3 DNA reads TGTGCCAGCAGTTCCTATCCCGGGAGCCCAGGCTATAGCAATCAGCCCCAGCATTTT. Translating it yields CASSSYPGSPGYSNQPQHF.

The rearrangement links TRBV7-3 to TRBJ2-2; unclear D gene. CDR3 length: 13 amino acids. With 4 bases removed from V and 4 bases from J, the gap between germline ends came to 7 bases. Looked up from germline, CDR1 is SGHTA and CDR2 is FQGTGA. CDR3 sequence reads: CASSYGPTGELFF. The CDR3, as DNA: TGTGCCAGCAGCTATGGGCCCACCGGGGAGCTGTTTTTT.